The next 27 T cell receptor beta chains were all read from a single sample in a study of T cell responses to AZD1222 COVID-19 vaccine. This table comes from immunoSEQ multiplex PCR, and its TCRdb copy is limited to in-frame clones, with some not included. The sample carries 150,000 or so clones, 90% to 95% recorded once. The sequencing here drew on peripheral blood, taken on day 0 of AZD1222 vaccination. The receptor set was obtained from an adult in good health.

The gene calls are TRBV7-2 and TRBJ2-5; D unclear. This CDR3 has 11 amino acids. V was clipped by 5 bases and J by 0 bases, with 1 base between them. Per the germline V gene, CDR1 is SGHTA and CDR2 is FQGNSA. CDR3: CASSDQETQYF. The DNA of the CDR3 is TGTGCCAGCAGCGACCAAGAGACCCAGTACTTC.

The V gene is TRBV14, the J gene TRBJ2-3; no clear D. The V end lost 0 bases, the J end lost 5 bases, and 18 bases lay between the germline ends. This CDR3 has 17 residues. The germline V gene has CDR1 SGHDN and CDR2 FVKESK. The CDR3 spells CASSQDVSAGWRDTQYF. The CDR3 bases are TGTGCCAGCAGCCAAGATGTGTCCGCTGGGTGGAGAGATACGCAGTATTTT.

This chain connects TRBV19 to TRBJ2-3, with 8 bases lining up with TRBD1. Germline V CDR1 and CDR2: LNHDA, SQIVND (reference sequence). J was trimmed by 3 bases and V by 4 bases; bases with no gene match: 9. The CDR3 is 16 residues long. CDR3 sequence: CASSRGTGQGTDTQYF. Here the CDR3 DNA reads TGTGCCAGTAGTAGGGGGACAGGACAAGGGACAGATACGCAGTATTTT.

This clone was observed a handful of times. The chain uses TRBV27 and TRBJ1-4, with D maybe TRBD1 (5 bases). The CDR3 contains 18 residues. Germline V gene lookup returns CDR1 MNHEY and CDR2 SMNVEV (reference sequence). V was shortened by 2 bases and J by 8 bases, with 24 bases between the two germline ends. The CDR3 loop reads CASSLRAIWGDPWEKLFF. The CDR3 DNA is TGTGCCAGCAGTTTACGGGCCATATGGGGGGACCCTTGGGAAAAACTGTTTTTT. The whole variable domain, remainder taken from reference TRBV27 and TRBJ1-4, is EAQVTQNPRYLITVTGKKLTVTCSQNMNHEYMSWYRQDPGLGLRQIYYSMNVEVTDKGDVPEGYKVSRKEKRNFPLILESPSPNQTSLYFCASSLRAIWGDPWEKLFFGSGTQLSVL.

The chain uses TRBV6-2 or TRBV6-3 and TRBJ2-7; D tentatively fits TRBD1 or TRBD2 (5 bases each). Germline V gene data show CDR1 as MNHEY and CDR2 as SVGEGT. This CDR3 is built from 16 residues. Trimming took 5 bases from V and 0 from J, leaving 17 bases between them. Here the CDR3 DNA reads TGTGCCAGCAGTCGACCCGGGACCGTAAGCTCCTACGAGCAGTACTTC. Its protein is CASSRPGTVSSYEQYF.

Only one count was recorded for this clone. This rearrangement joins TRBV7-6 to TRBJ1-1; 8 bases line up with TRBD1. CDR1 and CDR2 (germline): SGHVS, FNYEAQ. Trimming removed 5 bases from V and 4 bases from J; junction bases left unmatched: 6. The CDR3 is 14 residues long. The CDR3 sequence is CASSADRGGTEAFF. The CDR3 bases are TGTGCCAGCAGCGCCGACAGGGGCGGCACTGAAGCTTTCTTT.

The chain recombines TRBV7-2 with TRBJ2-2; D might be TRBD2 (5 bases). CDR3 length: 15 amino acids. Germline V lookup: CDR1 SGHTA, CDR2 FQGNSA. Trimming shortened V by 1 base and J by 4 bases, and 10 bases separated the two germline ends. The CDR3 spells CASSLDPGFTGELFF. CDR3 bases: TGTGCCAGCAGCTTAGATCCGGGGTTCACCGGGGAGCTGTTTTTT.

This rearrangement joins TRBV5-5 to TRBJ1-2; 9 bases fit TRBD1. This CDR3 is 15 amino acids long. Germline CDR1 reads SGHKS; CDR2 reads YYEKEE (reference sequence). With V trimmed by 0 bases and J by 5 bases, 5 bases remained unmatched. The CDR3 sequence: CASSLAPTGGYGYTF. DNA for the CDR3: TGTGCCAGCAGCTTGGCCCCGACAGGGGGATATGGCTACACCTTC.

The chain combines TRBV2 with TRBJ2-2; 7 nucleotides line up with TRBD1. Germline loops: CDR1 SNHLY, CDR2 FYNNEI. With 7 bases clipped from V and 4 bases from J, the junction kept 9 bases outside the gene matches. This CDR3 has 15 residues. The CDR3 here is CASIPGTAFTGELFF. The CDR3 nucleotides read TGTGCCAGCATCCCCGGGACAGCCTTCACCGGGGAGCTGTTTTTT.

In this sample, this clone turned up once. This chain joins TRBV18 and TRBJ2-2, with D perhaps matching TRBD1 (5 bases). CDR1 is KGHSH, CDR2 LQKENI, per germline. V dropped 1 base and J dropped 4 bases, with 13 bases sitting between them. The CDR3 totals 16 residues. The CDR3 region has the DNA TGTGCCAGCTCACCACTGGCTAGGGGCGGCACCGGGGAGCTGTTTTTT. It codes for CASSPLARGGTGELFF.

J is TRBJ1-3 and V is TRBV12-3 or TRBV12-4; D unclear. The CDR3 extends over 13 amino acids. The V end lost 11 bases, the J end lost 4 bases, and 15 bases lay between the germline ends. The chain's CDR3 is CAGTKDAGNTIYF. DNA for the CDR3: TGTGCCGGAACTAAGGACGCAGGAAACACCATATATTTT.

This chain joins TRBV7-2 and TRBJ2-7; possible D gene TRBD1, 6 bases. The V end was cut by 1 base, the J end by 2 bases, with 15 bases between. Germline CDR1 and CDR2: SGHTA and FQGNSA. There are 16 residues in the CDR3. CDR3 coding DNA: TGTGCCAGCAGCTTAGGAGGGGGACGGCTCGCCTACGAGCAGTACTTC. It yields the protein CASSLGGGRLAYEQYF. The full variable domain, completed using reference TRBV7-2 and TRBJ2-7, is GAGVSQSPSNKVTEKGKDVELRCDPISGHTALYWYRQSLGQGLEFLIYFQGNSAPDKSGLPSDRFSAERTGGSVSTLTIQRTQQEDSAVYLCASSLGGGRLAYEQYFGPGTRLTVT.

The table lists this clone with a count of one. The chain carries TRBV7-6 and TRBJ1-3, with D uncertain. Germline values: CDR1 SGHVS, CDR2 FNYEAQ. The CDR3 spans 16 residues. Trimming left V 2 bases short and J 4 bases short, with 15 bases between. Written as DNA, the CDR3 is TGTGCCAGCAGCTTATCAGTTAATTTGGGAGGAAACACCATATATTTT. Translated: CASSLSVNLGGNTIYF. Combining the CDR3 with reference TRBV7-6 and TRBJ1-3 gives the whole variable domain GAGVSQSPRYKVTKRGQDVALRCDPISGHVSLYWYRQALGQGPEFLTYFNYEAQQDKSGLPNDRFSAERPEGSISTLTIQRTEQRDSAMYRCASSLSVNLGGNTIYFGEGSWLTVV.

The CDR3 sequence is CASRPRQGIQETQYF. The CDR3 DNA reads as TGCGCCAGCAGGCCAAGACAGGGGATCCAAGAGACCCAGTACTTC. This chain joins TRBV10-2 and TRBJ2-5, with 8 bases fitting TRBD1. Trimming took 6 bases from V and 1 from J; bases not matched to a gene: 7. The CDR3 consists of 15 residues. Germline lookup yields CDR1 WSHSY and CDR2 SAAADI.

The rearrangement uses TRBV28 and TRBJ1-2; 9 bases match TRBD1. V was clipped by 6 bases and J by 4 bases; unmatched bases: 9. Germline V CDR1 and CDR2: MDHEN, SYDVKM. The CDR3 is 15 residues long. The CDR3 region has the DNA TGTGCCAGCAGCCGGACTACAGGGGGCCTCTATGGCTACACCTTC. Protein sequence: CASSRTTGGLYGYTF.

This chain uses TRBV28 with TRBJ1-2; D is possibly TRBD1 (6 bases). The CDR3 consists of 12 residues. Germline assignment: CDR1 MDHEN and CDR2 SYDVKM. The V end lost 9 bases, the J end lost 3 bases, and 11 bases lay between the germline ends. The CDR3 bases are TGTGCCAGTAGGGGGGAAGACTATGGCTACACCTTC. Its protein product is CASRGEDYGYTF.

V usage is TRBV2 and J usage is TRBJ1-1; D is unresolved. The CDR3 sequence is 13 residues long. Germline CDR1 reads SNHLY; CDR2 reads FYNNEI. V was trimmed by 3 bases and J by 1 base, leaving 6 bases between them. CDR3 region: CASSDGRNTEAFF. DNA of the CDR3: TGTGCCAGCAGTGATGGCAGGAACACTGAAGCTTTCTTT.

This chain joins TRBV7-9 and TRBJ2-5, with D possibly TRBD2 on 5 matching bases. The V gene lost 7 bases and the J gene lost 0 bases, with 15 bases spanning the gap. Germline values: CDR1 SEHNR, CDR2 FQNEAQ (reference sequence). The CDR3 spans 15 residues. DNA of the CDR3: TGTGCCAGCATCTCACGGGCTAGCAACCAAGAGACCCAGTACTTC. Translating gives CASISRASNQETQYF.

This clone was seen a single time. The chain uses TRBV14 and TRBJ2-3; 7 positions match TRBD1. Germline-derived CDR1 and CDR2 are SGHDN and FVKESK. The CDR3 covers 17 residues. V dropped 1 base and J dropped 3; count of bases not matched to a gene: 10. CDR3 coding DNA: TGTGCCAGCAGCCAAGCTTTAAGGGACAGACTAACAGATACGCAGTATTTT. Translating it yields CASSQALRDRLTDTQYF.

The chain couples TRBV9 to TRBJ2-2; D remains unclear. The CDR3 covers 14 residues. Trimming stripped 3 bases from V and 2 bases from J, with 8 bases between. CDR1 and CDR2 from the germline V gene are SGDLS and YYNGEE. In nucleotides, the CDR3 is TGTGCCAGCAGCGGGCAGCTCAACACCGGGGAGCTGTTTTTT. This codes for CASSGQLNTGELFF. The variable domain in full, with the rest retrieved from reference TRBV9 and TRBJ2-2, is DSGVTQTPKHLITATGQRVTLRCSPRSGDLSVYWYQQSLDQGLQFLIQYYNGEERAKGNILERFSAQQFPDLHSELNLSSLELGDSALYFCASSGQLNTGELFFGEGSRLTVL.

This clone was seen a handful of times. The V call is TRBV5-5, the J call TRBJ2-2; a weak D match, TRBD2 (7 bases). The CDR3 runs to 16 residues. Looked up from germline, CDR1 is SGHKS and CDR2 is YYEKEE (reference sequence). V lost 6 bases and J lost 0, with 15 bases in between. CDR3: CASNFGGAANTGELFF. CDR3 nucleotide sequence: TGTGCCAGCAACTTTGGGGGGGCCGCGAACACCGGGGAGCTGTTTTTT. Full variable domain (remainder filled in from reference TRBV5-5 and TRBJ2-2): DAGVTQSPTHLIKTRGQQVTLRCSPISGHKSVSWYQQVLGQGPQFIFQYYEKEERGRGNFPDRFSARQFPNYSSELNVNALLLGDSALYLCASNFGGAANTGELFFGEGSRLTVL.

V gene TRBV19 combines with J gene TRBJ1-2; perhaps TRBD1 as D (5 bases). Germline loops: CDR1 LNHDA, CDR2 SQIVND (reference sequence). V was clipped by 3 bases and J by 6 bases, with 14 bases between them. The CDR3 is made up of 14 amino acids. The CDR3 loop reads CASSINMNRNGYTF. CDR3 nucleotides: TGTGCCAGTAGTATTAATATGAACAGGAATGGCTACACCTTC.

The chain employs TRBV30 and TRBJ1-4; unclear D gene. Between the trimmed V and J ends, which lost 2 bases and 5 bases, there was a span of 9 bases. The CDR3 is made up of 13 amino acids. CDR1 is GTSNPN, CDR2 SVGIG, per germline (reference sequence). CDR3 sequence: CAWSSVPNEKLFF. CDR3 DNA sequence: TGTGCCTGGAGTTCGGTCCCAAATGAAAAACTGTTTTTT.

The chain recombines TRBV18 with TRBJ1-6; D ambiguous. The V end lost 5 bases, the J end lost 7 bases, and 15 bases lay between the germline ends. CDR3 length: 15 amino acids. In germline, CDR1 is KGHSH, CDR2 LQKENI. CDR3 amino acids: CASSSDLGPNSPLHF. CDR3 DNA: TGTGCCAGCTCATCGGACCTCGGTCCAAATTCACCCCTCCACTTT.

With respect to this clone: Compared with germline, one end of the junction differs, possibly owing to a read error. CDR3 residues: CASSLSWSDGPPF. The CDR3 DNA reads as TGTGCCAGCAGCCTATCTTGGTCCGACGGGCCGCCCTTC. The chain joins TRBV7-9 to TRBJ1-2; unclear D gene. CDR3 length equals 13 residues. The germline V gene encodes CDR1 SEHNR and CDR2 FQNEAQ (reference sequence).

This clone was seen a handful of times. The CDR3 region has the DNA TGCGCCAGCAGTGAGCCAGGGACAGGGGTCGACGAGCAGTACTTC. This codes for CASSEPGTGVDEQYF. The chain recombines TRBV10-1 with TRBJ2-7; 10 bases align to TRBD1. CDR1 and CDR2 from the germline V gene are WNHNN and SYGVQD (reference sequence). With 2 bases clipped from V and 5 bases from J, the junction kept 6 bases outside the gene matches. The CDR3 loop spans 15 amino acids.

This chain links TRBV5-1 with TRBJ2-1; D is uncertain. CDR3 length: 15 residues. The germline V and J ends were trimmed by 4 bases and 5 bases, with 16 bases remaining between them. Germline loops: CDR1 SGHRS, CDR2 YFSETQ. The CDR3 sequence is CASSEDAVHHNEQFF. The CDR3 coding sequence is TGCGCCAGCAGCGAGGACGCCGTACACCACAATGAGCAGTTCTTC.